The source of this T cell receptor beta chain is a study of T cells in Graves' hyperthyroidism and ophthalmopathy. Study-wide findings and caveats: Expanded thyroid clonotypes (above 0.001) were mostly also found in blood. Using 13 V-J features, a model discriminated ophthalmopathy from stable hyperthyroidism.

Uncontrolled infection, other autoimmune disease, pregnancy or lactation led to exclusion. Fresh peripheral blood, 10 ml, was the source of the PBMCs. This clonotype was recorded only once. Its antigen is still unknown. Amplified TCR beta CDR3 regions derived from RNA transcripts. The HTBI set primed first-round TCR CDR3 RT-PCR. Each CDR3 protein is one row after TCRdb ran MiXCR on the multiplex PCR reads. The sample holds fewer than 250,000 distinct CDR3 sequences; about a sixth are singletons and the top ten take around 26%. With 7 bases clipped from V and 7 bases from J, the junction kept 5 bases outside the gene matches. The CDR3 has 14 residues. Germline loops: CDR1 SNHLY, CDR2 FYNNEI.

Specimen: blood. The chain recombines TRBV2 with TRBJ2-1; TRBD2 aligns across 12 bases. The TCR was taken from a woman younger than 30 with Graves' ophthalmopathy. This chain's CDR3 is CASTSSGGGNEQFF. The CDR3, as DNA: TGTGCCAGCACCTCTAGCGGGGGGGGGAATGAGCAGTTCTTC.